This passage covers 22 T cell receptor beta chains from one sample sequenced in a study of Ad26.COV2.S vaccination and SARS-CoV-2 variants. Treatment noted: 15 to 20 received Ad26.COV2.S at low or high dose, single or two shots; about 5 received placebo; per-sample allocation not given. Sampling was performed 63 days after the first vaccine or placebo injection. Sequencing used immunoSEQ multiplex PCR; TCRdb keeps in-frame clones, though not all of them. The sample holds about 320,000 clones; around 84% are singletons and the top ten take 1.9%. The specimen comprised peripheral blood, sampled in a trial of Ad26.COV2.S vaccine versus placebo. The receptors were sampled from a person aged 18-65 years who received the Ad26.COV2.S COVID-19 vaccine or a placebo.

J is TRBJ1-4 and V is TRBV3-1 (or the pseudogene TRBV3-2), with D unclear. Germline values: CDR1 LGHDT, CDR2 YNNKEL (reference sequence). Trimming stripped 4 bases from V and 8 bases from J, with 14 bases between. The CDR3 is 14 amino acids. DNA for the CDR3: TGTGCCAGCAGCCCTCGTTTGGGTTTAGAAAAACTGTTTTTT. As protein: CASSPRLGLEKLFF.

J is TRBJ2-7 and V is TRBV18, with a weak D call TRBD1 (5 bases). Per germline, CDR1 KGHSH and CDR2 LQKENI. Trimming stripped 3 bases from V and 2 bases from J, with 11 bases between. The CDR3 is 14 amino acids. The CDR3 loop is CASSPQGVPYEQYF. The CDR3 nucleotides are TGTGCCAGCTCACCCCAAGGGGTTCCCTACGAGCAGTACTTC.

The V gene is TRBV30, the J gene TRBJ2-7; maybe TRBD1 (6 bases). With 5 bases removed from V and 6 bases from J, the gap between germline ends came to 11 bases. This CDR3 region has 11 residues. Germline CDR1 GTSNPN, CDR2 SVGIG (reference sequence). The CDR3 sequence is CAWDRFSEQYF. The CDR3 nucleotides are TGTGCCTGGGACAGGTTTTCCGAGCAGTACTTC.

The chain uses TRBV6-5 and TRBJ2-7, with D perhaps TRBD2 (5 bases). CDR1 and CDR2 from the germline V gene are MNHEY and SVGAGI. The CDR3 is 14 residues long. The V gene lost 7 bases and the J gene lost 6 bases, with 19 bases spanning the gap. CDR3 bases: TGTGCCAGCACCCTGGGCCGGGGATTGGGCGAGCAGTACTTC. As protein: CASTLGRGLGEQYF.

The genes are TRBV30 and TRBJ1-6; D might be TRBD1 (6 bases). CDR1 and CDR2 (germline): GTSNPN, SVGIG (reference sequence). The CDR3 is 15 residues long. Trimming stripped 5 bases from V and 6 bases from J, with 17 bases between. CDR3 coding DNA: TGTGCCTGGGAAGGACAGTCACAATTTAATTCACCCCTCCACTTT. Translation gives CAWEGQSQFNSPLHF.

The V call is TRBV7-2, the J call TRBJ1-6, with D maybe TRBD1 (5 bases). With 4 bases removed from V and 10 bases from J, the gap between germline ends came to 17 bases. Germline-derived CDR1 and CDR2 are SGHTA and FQGNSA. The CDR3 runs to 15 residues. The CDR3 nucleotides are TGTGCCAGCAGCTACCCAGGGCGGTCGCGCTCACCCCTCCACTTT. Encoded protein: CASSYPGRSRSPLHF.

The genes are TRBV7-9 and TRBJ2-7; D is uncertain. CDR3 length equals 15 residues. The V gene's germline CDR1 is SEHNR and CDR2 FQNEAQ (reference sequence). Trimming shortened V by 1 base and J by 5 bases, and 15 bases separated the two germline ends. The CDR3, as DNA: TGTGCCAGCAGCTTAGGTCTTCCAAAGGTCGACGAGCAGTACTTC. Its translation: CASSLGLPKVDEQYF.

J is TRBJ1-2 and V is TRBV7-9, with TRBD1 identical over 8 bases. Germline CDR1 is SEHNR and CDR2 is FQNEAQ (reference sequence). The CDR3 is 15 amino acids. V dropped 5 bases and J dropped 1; count of bases not matched to a gene: 6. This chain's CDR3 is CASSPRTGYNYGYTF. The CDR3 region has the DNA TGTGCCAGCAGCCCCAGGACAGGGTATAACTATGGCTACACCTTC.

In DNA form, the CDR3 reads TGTGCCAGCTCACCACAGGGGGGGGGTGACACTGAAGCTTTCTTT. Translating gives CASSPQGGGDTEAFF. The chain combines TRBV18 with TRBJ1-1; weak D call: TRBD1 (6 bases). V shed 1 base and J shed 3 bases, with 12 bases lying between them. The CDR3 sequence is 15 residues long. In germline, CDR1 is KGHSH, CDR2 LQKENI.

This clone appeared a single time. The chain employs TRBV5-6 and TRBJ2-1; the D is unclear. The CDR3 totals 15 residues. Deletions cut 4 bases from V and 5 bases from J, with 16 bases between. Germline CDR1 SGHDT, CDR2 YYEEEE. The CDR3 region has the DNA TGTGCCAGCAGCGCATCGGGTGCTTGGAACAATGAGCAGTTCTTC. Translating gives CASSASGAWNNEQFF.

The chain is built from TRBV5-6 and TRBJ2-3; no clear D. This CDR3 is built from 14 residues. Trimming removed 1 base from V and 0 bases from J, with 6 bases in between. Germline V lookup: CDR1 SGHDT, CDR2 YYEEEE. CDR3 nucleotide sequence: TGTGCCAGCAGCTTGATTTCTAGCACAGATACGCAGTATTTT. Its protein product is CASSLISSTDTQYF. The full variable domain, with the rest looked up from reference TRBV5-6 and TRBJ2-3, is DAGVTQSPTHLIKTRGQQVTLRCSPKSGHDTVSWYQQALGQGPQFIFQYYEEEERQRGNFPDRFSGHQFPNYSSELNVNALLLGDSALYLCASSLISSTDTQYFGPGTRLTVL.

The J gene is TRBJ1-2, the V gene TRBV18, with a weak D call TRBD1 (5 bases). Trimming shortened V by 2 bases and J by 5 bases, and 12 bases separated the two germline ends. The CDR3 is 14 amino acids. Per the germline V gene, CDR1 is KGHSH and CDR2 is LQKENI. For the CDR3, the DNA is TGTGCCAGCTCACCAATGGGGGTCTCTTATGGCTACACCTTC. This codes for CASSPMGVSYGYTF. The full variable domain, its missing parts supplied by reference TRBV18 and TRBJ1-2, is NAGVMQNPRHLVRRRGQEARLRCSPMKGHSHVYWYRQLPEEGLKFMVYLQKENIIDESGMPKERFSAEFPKEGPSILRIQQVVRGDSAAYFCASSPMGVSYGYTFGSGTRLTVV.

The rearrangement joins TRBV5-6 to TRBJ1-6; D is undetermined. V was cut by 3 bases and J by 3 bases, with 10 bases left in between. Germline V gene lookup returns CDR1 SGHDT and CDR2 YYEEEE. The CDR3 has 15 residues. The CDR3 region is CASSYRHDYNSPLHF. The CDR3 DNA follows: TGTGCCAGCAGCTACCGACATGACTATAATTCACCCCTCCACTTT.

The CDR3 protein is CASSQIWTGSYEQYF. In DNA, the CDR3 is TGTGCCAGCAGCCAGATTTGGACAGGGTCCTACGAGCAGTACTTC. The V call is TRBV3-1 (or the pseudogene TRBV3-2), the J call TRBJ2-7, with 8 bases that match TRBD1. This CDR3 is 15 amino acids long. With V trimmed by 3 bases and J by 1 base, 5 bases remained unmatched. Germline lookup yields CDR1 LGHDT and CDR2 YNNKEL (reference sequence).

V and J are TRBV7-2 and TRBJ1-6, with TRBD1 identical over 9 bases. The CDR3 covers 16 residues. Germline V gives CDR1 SGHTA, CDR2 FQGNSA. Trimming removed 3 bases from V and 7 bases from J; junction bases left unmatched: 7. This CDR3 reads CASSFDRGNRNSPLHF. The CDR3 DNA reads as TGTGCCAGCAGCTTCGACAGGGGGAATAGGAATTCACCCCTCCACTTT.

A word on this clone: Other DNA sequences from this sample encode an identical CDR3 as well. The CDR3 DNA reads TGTGCCAGCAGCTTAGCGGGTGGGGGTAATCAGCCCCAGCATTTT. This translates into CASSLAGGGNQPQHF. The chain employs TRBV7-8 and TRBJ1-5; D perhaps matches TRBD1 (5 bases). The CDR3 has 15 amino acids. V lost 0 bases and J lost 4, with 10 bases in between. Germline CDR1 is SGHVS and CDR2 is FQNEAQ.

The V call is TRBV30, the J call TRBJ1-2; 10 bases match TRBD1. V shed 2 bases and J 8 bases; nucleotides not matched to a gene: 8. The CDR3 runs 14 residues. Germline CDR1 GTSNPN, CDR2 SVGIG (reference sequence). The CDR3 bases are TGTGCCTGGAGTTACGGGGACAGGGGTTTCGGCTACACCTTC. Protein sequence: CAWSYGDRGFGYTF. The entire variable domain, with the rest obtained from reference TRBV30 and TRBJ1-2, is as follows: SQTIHQWPATLVQPVGSPLSLECTVEGTSNPNLYWYRQAAGRGLQLLFYSVGIGQISSEVPQNLSASRPQDRQFILSSKKLLLSDSGFYLCAWSYGDRGFGYTFGSGTRLTVV.

The chain recombines TRBV18 with TRBJ2-6; 9 bases map to TRBD1. The CDR3 loop spans 15 amino acids. CDR1 and CDR2 (germline): KGHSH, LQKENI. With 4 bases clipped from V and 2 bases from J, the junction kept 0 bases outside the gene matches. CDR3 residues: CASSRDRAGANVLTF. The CDR3 nucleotides are TGTGCCAGCTCACGGGACAGGGCTGGGGCCAACGTCCTGACTTTC.

This clone was counted between two and nine times. This chain links TRBV19 with TRBJ2-3; 8 bases agree with TRBD1. The ends lost 4 bases at V and 4 bases at J; junction bases unmatched: 7. The CDR3 is made up of 15 amino acids. Germline values: CDR1 LNHDA, CDR2 SQIVND (reference sequence). CDR3 protein: CASSTLRQGSDTQYF. CDR3 DNA sequence: TGTGCCAGTAGTACGCTCAGACAGGGGTCAGATACGCAGTATTTT. The whole variable domain, remainder taken from reference TRBV19 and TRBJ2-3, is DGGITQSPKYLFRKEGQNVTLSCEQNLNHDAMYWYRQDPGQGLRLIYYSQIVNDFQKGDIAEGYSVSREKKESFPLTVTSAQKNPTAFYLCASSTLRQGSDTQYFGPGTRLTVL.

The chain combines TRBV19 with TRBJ2-2, with 9 bases aligning to TRBD1. J gave up 3 bases and V 3 bases, and 11 bases lay outside the gene matches. This CDR3 comprises 18 residues. Germline values: CDR1 LNHDA, CDR2 SQIVND (reference sequence). The CDR3 sequence is CASSILIGNRGHTGELFF. The CDR3 nucleotides read TGTGCCAGTAGTATTCTAATAGGAAACAGGGGGCACACCGGGGAGCTGTTTTTT.

The chain carries TRBV25-1 and TRBJ2-3, with D possibly being TRBD1 (5 bases). CDR1 and CDR2 (germline): MGHDK, SYGVNS. The CDR3 spans 16 residues. V lost 4 bases to trimming and J lost 1 base, with 15 bases between them. In nucleotides, the CDR3 is TGTGCCAGCAGTGCAACTCGCAGGGCCGGCACAGATACGCAGTATTTT. This sequence encodes CASSATRRAGTDTQYF. The variable domain in full, completed from reference TRBV25-1 and TRBJ2-3, reads EADIYQTPRYLVIGTGKKITLECSQTMGHDKMYWYQQDPGMELHLIHYSYGVNSTEKGDLSSESTVSRIRTEHFPLTLESARPSHTSQYLCASSATRRAGTDTQYFGPGTRLTVL.

This clone occurred once. This chain connects TRBV18 to TRBJ1-5; D is ambiguous. V lost 2 bases, J lost 4 bases, and 9 bases lay in between. The CDR3 has 14 residues. Germline V gene data show CDR1 as KGHSH and CDR2 as LQKENI. CDR3 amino acids: CASSPRPENQPQHF. CDR3 in DNA: TGTGCCAGCTCACCAAGGCCAGAAAATCAGCCCCAGCATTTT.